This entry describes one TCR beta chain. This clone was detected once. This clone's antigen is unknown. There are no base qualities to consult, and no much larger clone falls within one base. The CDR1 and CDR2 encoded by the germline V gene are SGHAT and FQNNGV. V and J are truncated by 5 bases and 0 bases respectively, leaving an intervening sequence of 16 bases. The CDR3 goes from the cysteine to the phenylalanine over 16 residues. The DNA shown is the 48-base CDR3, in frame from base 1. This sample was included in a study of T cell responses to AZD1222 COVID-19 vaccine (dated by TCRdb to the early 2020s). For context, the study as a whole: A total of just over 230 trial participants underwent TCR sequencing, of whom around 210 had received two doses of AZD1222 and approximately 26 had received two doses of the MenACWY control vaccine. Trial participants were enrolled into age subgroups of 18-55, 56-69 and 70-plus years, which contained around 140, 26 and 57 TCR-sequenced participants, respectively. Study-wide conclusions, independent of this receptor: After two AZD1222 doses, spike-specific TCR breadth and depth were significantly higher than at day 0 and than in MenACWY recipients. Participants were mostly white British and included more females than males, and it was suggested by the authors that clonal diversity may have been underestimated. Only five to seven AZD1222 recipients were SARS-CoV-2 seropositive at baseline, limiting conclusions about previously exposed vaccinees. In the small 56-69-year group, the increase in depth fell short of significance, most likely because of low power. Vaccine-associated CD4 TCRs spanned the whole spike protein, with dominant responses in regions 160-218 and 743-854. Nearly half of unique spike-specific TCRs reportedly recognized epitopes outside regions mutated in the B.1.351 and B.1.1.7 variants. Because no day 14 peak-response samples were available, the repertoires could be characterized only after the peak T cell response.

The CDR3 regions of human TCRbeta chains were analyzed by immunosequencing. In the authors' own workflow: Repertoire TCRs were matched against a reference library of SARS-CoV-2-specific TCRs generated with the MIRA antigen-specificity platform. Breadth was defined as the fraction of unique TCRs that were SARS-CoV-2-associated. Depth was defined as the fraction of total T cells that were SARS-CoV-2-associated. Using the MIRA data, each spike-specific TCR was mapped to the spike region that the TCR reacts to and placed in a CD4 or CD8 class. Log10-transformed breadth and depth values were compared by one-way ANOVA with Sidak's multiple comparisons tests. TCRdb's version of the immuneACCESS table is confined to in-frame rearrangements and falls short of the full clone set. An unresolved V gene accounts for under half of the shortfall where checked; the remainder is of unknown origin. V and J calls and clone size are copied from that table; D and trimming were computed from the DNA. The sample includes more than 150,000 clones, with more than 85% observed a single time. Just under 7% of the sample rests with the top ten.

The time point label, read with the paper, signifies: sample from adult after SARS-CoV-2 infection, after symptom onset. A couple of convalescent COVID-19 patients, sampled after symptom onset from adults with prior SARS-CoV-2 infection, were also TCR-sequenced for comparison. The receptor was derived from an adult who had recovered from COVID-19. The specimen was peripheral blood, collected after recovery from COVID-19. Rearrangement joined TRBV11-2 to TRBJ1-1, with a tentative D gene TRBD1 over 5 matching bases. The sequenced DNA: TGTGCCAGCAGCATCACATCAGGGTTGATGAACACTGAAGCTTTCTTT. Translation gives CASSITSGLMNTEAFF.